These 15 T cell receptor beta chains came from one sample sequenced in a study of cytomegalovirus exposure and HLA in healthy donors. Both 60 Vbeta primers and 13 Jbeta primers went into the PCR. TCRdb's table, derived via immunoSEQ multiplex PCR, lists solely in-frame clones and lacks some. The sample includes 75,000 to 80,000 clones, 60% to 85% of them seen just once. Sequencing was carried out using PBMCs. The receptors were sampled from a middle-aged man in good health and CMV-seronegative.

This chain joins TRBV29-1 and TRBJ2-2; no definite D call. This CDR3 region has 14 residues. V gave up 1 base and J gave up 0 bases, with 6 bases separating them. Germline V lookup: CDR1 SQVTM, CDR2 ANQGSEA. CDR3 residues: CSVEGQTNTGELFF. CDR3 DNA: TGCAGCGTTGAAGGGCAGACGAACACCGGGGAGCTGTTTTTT.

This rearrangement joins TRBV6-6 to TRBJ1-5; TRBD1 is a possible D gene (6 bases). Germline CDR1 and CDR2: MNHNY and SVGAGI (reference sequence). The germline V and J ends were trimmed by 2 bases and 5 bases, with 13 bases remaining between them. CDR3 length: 15 amino acids. CDR3 DNA: TGTGCCAGCAGTTACCTCGGGACAACTTATCAGCCCCAGCATTTT. Translated, it gives CASSYLGTTYQPQHF.

The genes are TRBV9 and TRBJ2-3; TRBD2 is a possible D gene (6 bases). V lost 3 bases, J lost 1 base, and 12 bases lay in between. The CDR3 has 15 amino acids. CDR1 and CDR2 from the germline V gene are SGDLS and YYNGEE. DNA of the CDR3: TGTGCCAGCAGCGCACGGGACTCTCGCACAGATACGCAGTATTTT. It encodes CASSARDSRTDTQYF. The entire variable domain, with the rest obtained from reference TRBV9 and TRBJ2-3, is as follows: DSGVTQTPKHLITATGQRVTLRCSPRSGDLSVYWYQQSLDQGLQFLIQYYNGEERAKGNILERFSAQQFPDLHSELNLSSLELGDSALYFCASSARDSRTDTQYFGPGTRLTVL.

This clone was recorded a few times. The chain joins TRBV6-1 to TRBJ1-3, with D unresolved. The CDR3 loop spans 15 amino acids. Trimming cost V 4 bases and J 3 bases, with 13 bases left between them. The germline V gene has CDR1 MNHNS and CDR2 SASEGT. In nucleotides, the CDR3 is TGTGCCAGCAGTGTCGCAGGCAAAGGTGGAAACACCATATATTTT. Translated, it gives CASSVAGKGGNTIYF.

The chain couples TRBV29-1 to TRBJ1-1; no firm D call. This CDR3 has 11 residues. CDR1 is SQVTM, CDR2 ANQGSEA, per germline. V shed 4 bases and J shed 2 bases, with 5 bases lying between them. This CDR3 reads CSVGVNTEAFF. Written as DNA, the CDR3 is TGCAGCGTTGGAGTAAACACTGAAGCTTTCTTT.

This clone was observed a single time. DNA for the CDR3: TGTGCCAGCAGTATGACAGGGTTTAGGGAGCAGTACTTC. This sequence encodes CASSMTGFREQYF. This sequence joins TRBV6-6 and TRBJ2-7; 7 nucleotides match TRBD1. Per the germline V gene, CDR1 is MNHNY and CDR2 is SVGAGI (reference sequence). The CDR3 sequence is 13 residues long. Trimming at V came to 5 bases and at J to 7 bases, leaving 8 bases not matched to a gene.

This clone turned up a few times. V and J are TRBV5-6 and TRBJ1-1; D is possibly TRBD1 (6 bases). The CDR3 has 15 amino acids. Trimming removed 0 bases at V and 2 bases at J, with 11 bases between. CDR1 and CDR2 (germline): SGHDT, YYEEEE. Here the CDR3 reads CASSLGARGNTEAFF. The CDR3 DNA follows: TGTGCCAGCAGCTTGGGGGCCAGGGGAAACACTGAAGCTTTCTTT.

The gene calls are TRBV5-5 and TRBJ2-2; no firm D call. The V gene's germline CDR1 is SGHKS and CDR2 YYEKEE (reference sequence). Trimming pared 4 bases from V and 6 bases from J, leaving 7 bases between. The CDR3 runs 12 residues. CDR3 region: CASSRVAGELFF. Here the CDR3 DNA reads TGTGCCAGCAGCCGAGTCGCCGGGGAGCTGTTTTTT.

The rearrangement links TRBV29-1 to TRBJ2-5, with TRBD2 matching over 10 bases. V shed 3 bases, J shed 5 bases, and the junction held 0 bases outside the gene matches. Germline V gene data show CDR1 as SQVTM and CDR2 as ANQGSEA. CDR3 length equals 12 residues. CDR3 loop: CSVEGLAETQYF. The CDR3, as DNA: TGCAGCGTTGAGGGACTAGCGGAGACCCAGTACTTC.

The chain links TRBV6-5 to TRBJ2-5, with a tentative D call TRBD1 (6 bases). CDR1 and CDR2 from the germline V gene are MNHEY and SVGAGI. V lost 3 bases, J lost 5 bases, and 16 bases lay in between. The CDR3 is 15 residues long. CDR3 bases: TGTGCCAGCAGTTATCGGGGCAGGGGACGGGAGACCCAGTACTTC. Protein: CASSYRGRGRETQYF.

In its sample, this clone was seen once. V and J are TRBV6-6 and TRBJ2-3, with TRBD2 matching 9 bases. With V trimmed by 6 bases and J by 1 base, 2 bases remained unmatched. The germline CDR1 and CDR2 sequences are MNHNY and SVGAGI (reference sequence). The CDR3 spans 14 residues. The CDR3 spells CASSASGGTDTQYF. The CDR3 region has the DNA TGTGCCAGCAGCGCTAGCGGGGGCACAGATACGCAGTATTTT.

The chain is built from TRBV5-4 and TRBJ2-5, with D maybe TRBD2 (7 bases). The CDR3 length is 14 residues. Looked up from germline, CDR1 is SGHNT and CDR2 is YYREEE (reference sequence). With 3 bases removed from V and 4 bases from J, the gap between germline ends came to 13 bases. In DNA, the CDR3 is TGTGCCAGCAGCTGGAAAGGGGGGGGAGAGACCCAGTACTTC. Residues: CASSWKGGGETQYF.

The chain uses TRBV11-1 and TRBJ2-5; D not resolved. CDR3 length: 13 residues. The ends were cut back, 1 base at V and 5 bases at J, with 8 bases in the middle. CDR1 and CDR2 (germline): SGHAT, FQDESV (reference sequence). CDR3 nucleotides: TGTGCCAGCAGCTTAGTTCTTCCGGAGACCCAGTACTTC. Translated: CASSLVLPETQYF.

The chain joins TRBV10-3 to TRBJ1-2; 7 positions match TRBD1. Per germline, CDR1 ENHRY and CDR2 SYGVKD. Unmatched junction bases numbered 7, after V lost 7 bases and J lost 8 bases. The CDR3 spans 12 residues. This CDR3 is CAITTGERGYTF. Here the CDR3 DNA reads TGTGCCATCACTACAGGGGAAAGGGGCTACACCTTC.

This clone was picked up one time. The J gene is TRBJ2-7, the V gene TRBV6-6; tentatively, D is TRBD2 (6 bases). The CDR3 runs 13 residues. With 6 bases removed from V and 0 bases from J, the gap between germline ends came to 9 bases. Per germline, CDR1 MNHNY and CDR2 SVGAGI (reference sequence). The CDR3 nucleotides read TGTGCCAGCAGACTAGCCGACTCCTACGAGCAGTACTTC. This gives the protein CASRLADSYEQYF.